Described below is a single TCR beta chain sequence and its context. This entry comes from a study of shared clonotypes between healthy human individuals. This CDR3 is built from 17 residues. In germline, CDR1 is SGDLS, CDR2 YYNGEE. The ends were cut back, 3 bases at V and 0 bases at J, with 17 bases in the middle. Clones were sequenced by immunoSEQ multiplex PCR, and TCRdb holds only the in-frame ones, with some missing. This table has millions of clones, about 92% appearing once. Sequencing was done on a sample of naive CD4+ T cells sorted from blood. The subset denotes: CD45RA+ positively selected. This chain links TRBV9 with TRBJ2-3; weak D call: TRBD1 (6 bases). The sequence was obtained from a man aged 18 to 29 in good health. This chain's CDR3 is CASSEAPRTASTDTQYF. The CDR3 nucleotides read TGTGCCAGCAGCGAGGCACCGCGGACAGCAAGCACAGATACGCAGTATTTT.